One T cell receptor beta chain is described in this entry. The target antigen is unknown. The sample is drawn from a study of cytomegalovirus exposure and HLA in healthy donors. Study details: Genotyping showed around 81% of 398 donors falling in the Caucasian-associated ancestry cluster.

Vbeta (60) and Jbeta (13) primers were used in the PCR. TCRdb's copy holds only in-frame clones and misses some; the assay was immunoSEQ multiplex PCR. The sample consists of fewer than 130,000 clones, 74% of them appearing once. The CDR3 sequence is 16 residues long. V dropped 4 bases and J dropped 4 bases, with 21 bases sitting between them. The germline V gene has CDR1 SGHDT and CDR2 YYEEEE. The study, taken as a whole, reports: The listing of roughly 160 TCR beta chains classed them as cytomegalovirus-associated.

The chain couples TRBV5-6 to TRBJ2-7; the D gene is possibly TRBD2 (6 bases). The sequence derives from a man aged 50 or older in good health and CMV-seropositive. Sequences were obtained from PBMCs. The CDR3, as DNA: TGTGCCAGCAGCCCAACCGCCCCCGGGGGATTTTACGAGCAGTACTTC. Protein sequence: CASSPTAPGGFYEQYF. Full variable domain (remainder filled in from reference TRBV5-6 and TRBJ2-7): DAGVTQSPTHLIKTRGQQVTLRCSPKSGHDTVSWYQQALGQGPQFIFQYYEEEERQRGNFPDRFSGHQFPNYSSELNVNALLLGDSALYLCASSPTAPGGFYEQYFGPGTRLTVT.